The next 26 T cell receptor beta chains were all read from a single sample in a study of cytomegalovirus exposure and HLA in healthy donors. The PCR made use of 60 Vbeta and 13 Jbeta primers. Using immunoSEQ multiplex PCR, the repertoire was profiled, and TCRdb retains in-frame clones only, with some absent. The repertoire has more than 55,000 clones, roughly 74% of them found once; the top ten carry around 10%. The sequenced sample was PBMCs. The source is a woman aged 60-75 years in good health and CMV-seropositive.

In its sample, this clone was seen a few times. The gene calls are TRBV14 and TRBJ1-6; TRBD1 might be the D (6 bases). Trimming cost V 4 bases and J 6 bases, with 13 bases left between them. Per the germline V gene, CDR1 is SGHDN and CDR2 is FVKESK. The CDR3 contains 15 residues. CDR3 in amino acids: CASSRLTGINSPLHF. The CDR3 nucleotides read TGTGCCAGCAGCCGTCTTACAGGGATTAATTCACCCCTCCACTTT. Filled out from reference TRBV14 and TRBJ1-6, the complete variable domain reads EAGVTQFPSHSVIEKGQTVTLRCDPISGHDNLYWYRRVMGKEIKFLLHFVKESKQDESGMPNNRFLAERTGGTYSTLKVQPAELEDSGVYFCASSRLTGINSPLHFGNGTRLTVT.

This clone was seen only a few times. The chain joins TRBV5-1 to TRBJ1-1, with 8 bases aligning to TRBD1. The CDR3 contains 14 residues. The germline gives CDR1 SGHRS, CDR2 YFSETQ. The V and J ends lost 1 base and 6 bases, in that order; junction bases with no gene match: 5. CDR3 sequence reads: CASSLPGGFAEAFF. In nucleotides, the CDR3 is TGCGCCAGCAGCTTGCCAGGGGGCTTCGCTGAAGCTTTCTTT.

This chain connects TRBV5-4 to TRBJ2-1, with 10 bases identical to TRBD2. There are 15 residues in the CDR3. Per germline, CDR1 SGHNT and CDR2 YYREEE (reference sequence). V was pared by 4 bases and J by 4 bases, with 5 bases of the junction left unmatched. CDR3 DNA: TGTGCCAGCAGCCCACCTAGCGGGGGTTACAATGAGCAGTTCTTC. Translating it yields CASSPPSGGYNEQFF.

In nucleotides, the CDR3 is TGTGCCAGCAGCGGGACTAGCGGGGGAGATACGCAGTATTTT. Translation: CASSGTSGGDTQYF. The V and J genes are TRBV5-6 and TRBJ2-3, with 14 positions matching TRBD2. The CDR3 covers 14 residues. V was pared by 4 bases and J by 5 bases, with 0 bases of the junction left unmatched. Germline-derived CDR1 and CDR2 are SGHDT and YYEEEE.

This chain joins TRBV2 and TRBJ2-7; tentative D call: TRBD2 (5 bases). Germline V gene data show CDR1 as SNHLY and CDR2 as FYNNEI. The CDR3 is 13 residues long. V lost 7 bases and J lost 6, with 16 bases in between. CDR3 residues: CASNHDGVIEQYF. The CDR3 nucleotides read TGTGCCAGCAATCACGACGGGGTAATCGAGCAGTACTTC. The full variable domain, completed using reference TRBV2 and TRBJ2-7, is EPEVTQTPSHQVTQMGQEVILRCVPISNHLYFYWYRQILGQKVEFLVSFYNNEISEKSEIFDDQFSVERPDGSNFTLKIRSTKLEDSAMYFCASNHDGVIEQYFGPGTRLTVT.

V is TRBV30 and J is TRBJ1-6; possible D gene TRBD1, 6 bases. This CDR3 contains 14 residues. Per the germline V gene, CDR1 is GTSNPN and CDR2 is SVGIG (reference sequence). Trimming removed 5 bases from V and 8 bases from J, with 16 bases in between. Here the CDR3 reads CAWQGTIVDSPLHF. The CDR3 bases are TGTGCCTGGCAGGGGACGATTGTGGATTCACCCCTCCACTTT.

The chain employs TRBV7-9 and TRBJ2-1, with 8 positions matching TRBD1. This CDR3 has 16 amino acids. V gave up 5 bases and J gave up 10 bases; unmatched junction bases: 16. Germline V gene data show CDR1 as SEHNR and CDR2 as FQNEAQ (reference sequence). CDR3 in amino acids: CASSPPGGARTWEQFF. CDR3 nucleotides: TGTGCCAGCAGCCCCCCAGGGGGCGCCCGGACTTGGGAGCAGTTCTTC.

The V and J genes are TRBV30 and TRBJ1-6; 7 bases fit TRBD1. The CDR3 loop spans 15 amino acids. CDR1 GTSNPN and CDR2 SVGIG come from the germline V gene (reference sequence). V dropped 0 bases and J dropped 6; count of bases not matched to a gene: 5. For the CDR3, the DNA is TGTGCCTGGAGTGTACCCCCAGGGGGTAATTCACCCCTCCACTTT. As protein: CAWSVPPGGNSPLHF.

The sample holds one count of this clone. The chain is built from TRBV5-5 and TRBJ1-1; D may be TRBD1 (6 bases). Germline V gives CDR1 SGHKS, CDR2 YYEKEE (reference sequence). The CDR3 is 14 amino acids. Trimming removed 1 base at V and 4 bases at J, with 11 bases between. CDR3 sequence (DNA): TGTGCCAGCAGCTTGACAGGGTGGACCACTGAAGCTTTCTTT. This gives the protein CASSLTGWTTEAFF.

This clone came up once. V gene TRBV19 combines with J gene TRBJ1-5; D remains unclear. From germline, CDR1 is LNHDA and CDR2 SQIVND (reference sequence). This CDR3 contains 12 residues. V was shortened by 3 bases and J by 3 bases, with 3 bases between the two germline ends. CDR3 in DNA: TGTGCCAGTAGTATTATCAATCAGCCCCAGCATTTT. Amino acids: CASSIINQPQHF.

The chain joins TRBV2 to TRBJ1-1; 7 positions agree with TRBD1. The trim removed 6 bases at V and 5 bases at J, leaving 12 bases unmatched. The CDR3 sequence is 15 residues long. CDR1 and CDR2 from the germline V gene are SNHLY and FYNNEI. The CDR3 here is CASRLPGTVGTEAFF. As DNA, the CDR3 is TGTGCCAGCAGGCTGCCCGGGACAGTTGGGACTGAAGCTTTCTTT.

This clone was seen once. The gene calls are TRBV18 and TRBJ1-3; TRBD1 might be the D (6 bases). Germline V gene lookup returns CDR1 KGHSH and CDR2 LQKENI. This CDR3 comprises 14 residues. Trimming cost V 4 bases and J 2 bases, with 9 bases left between them. The CDR3 DNA reads TGTGCCAGCTCACTTGGACAGACTGGAAACACCATATATTTT. Residues: CASSLGQTGNTIYF.

The chain links TRBV9 to TRBJ2-1; the match to TRBD2 covers 7 bases. The ends lost 7 bases at V and 4 bases at J; junction bases unmatched: 8. Germline V gene lookup returns CDR1 SGDLS and CDR2 YYNGEE. This CDR3 is built from 14 residues. The CDR3 region is CASAGPSGYNEQFF. CDR3 nucleotides: TGTGCCAGCGCGGGGCCTAGCGGTTACAATGAGCAGTTCTTC.

This clone occurred a few times. The rearrangement uses TRBV5-1 and TRBJ1-1; no reliable D call. V lost 2 bases and J lost 4, with 9 bases in between. Germline CDR1 and CDR2: SGHRS and YFSETQ. This CDR3 has 13 residues. This CDR3 reads CASSFSGGTEAFF. The CDR3 region has the DNA TGCGCCAGCAGCTTTTCTGGCGGCACTGAAGCTTTCTTT.

This rearrangement joins TRBV30 to TRBJ1-2; D not certain. Per the germline V gene, CDR1 is GTSNPN and CDR2 is SVGIG (reference sequence). The V and J ends lost 0 bases and 6 bases respectively, with 17 bases between them. This CDR3 spans 15 amino acids. The CDR3 spells CAWSVPLGDYHGYTF. CDR3 DNA: TGTGCCTGGAGTGTACCCTTGGGAGACTACCATGGCTACACCTTC.

A word on this clone: Given the absence of the conserved phenylalanine or tryptophan at the CDR3 end, a read error is likely. It is unclear where the CDR3 begins or ends on the DNA, so no DNA is shown, and the CDR3 is as TCRdb lists it. The rearrangement joins TRBV5-1 to TRBJ1-2. Germline CDR1 is SGHRS and CDR2 is YFSETQ. The CDR3 comprises 12 residues, both ends counted. The CDR3 sequence: CASSLESGGYTV.

In its sample, this clone was seen a few times. The rearrangement joins TRBV7-3 to TRBJ1-1; D is possibly TRBD1 (5 bases). CDR1 and CDR2 (germline): SGHTA, FQGTGA. V was trimmed by 2 bases and J by 7 bases, leaving 14 bases between them. This CDR3 is 14 amino acids long. The CDR3 protein is CASSLAGGTNEAFF. CDR3 coding DNA: TGTGCCAGCAGCTTAGCGGGGGGTACAAATGAAGCTTTCTTT.

The gene calls are TRBV6-5 and TRBJ2-7, with TRBD2 identical over 9 bases. The CDR3 covers 15 residues. Germline trimming cut 0 bases from V and 3 bases from J; bases unmatched to any gene: 3. Germline CDR1 and CDR2: MNHEY and SVGAGI. The CDR3 is CASSYSTSGIYEQYF. The CDR3 nucleotides read TGTGCCAGCAGTTACTCGACTAGCGGCATCTACGAGCAGTACTTC.

This rearrangement joins TRBV6-1 to TRBJ2-7; D not resolved. CDR3 size: 15 residues. V lost 2 bases and J 2 bases, leaving 13 bases between the germline ends. CDR1 and CDR2 from the germline V gene are MNHNS and SASEGT. The CDR3 loop reads CASSEFSASAYEQYF. In nucleotides, the CDR3 is TGTGCCAGCAGTGAATTCTCGGCCAGCGCCTACGAGCAGTACTTC.

The CDR3 sequence is CASWAGDMGETQYF. DNA for the CDR3: TGTGCCTCCTGGGCAGGGGACATGGGAGAGACCCAGTACTTC. V is TRBV2 and J is TRBJ2-5; weak D call: TRBD1 (6 bases). The germline gives CDR1 SNHLY, CDR2 FYNNEI. The V and J ends lost 11 bases and 4 bases respectively, with 20 bases between them. The CDR3 runs to 14 residues.

The chain carries TRBV4-1 and TRBJ2-1, with D possibly TRBD2 on 5 matching bases. V was pared by 4 bases and J by 7 bases, with 14 bases between. Germline CDR1 MGHRA, CDR2 YSYEKL. The CDR3 is made up of 14 amino acids. CDR3 sequence reads: CASSLTRAENEQFF. In DNA, the CDR3 is TGCGCCAGCAGCCTAACGAGGGCGGAAAATGAGCAGTTCTTC.

This chain's CDR3 is CASSYSVITEAFF. The CDR3 coding sequence is TGTGCCAGCAGTTATTCCGTTATCACTGAAGCTTTCTTT. The chain couples TRBV6-6 to TRBJ1-1; D gene uncertain. Germline V gene sequence: CDR1 MNHNY, CDR2 SVGAGI (reference sequence). The V gene lost 3 bases and the J gene lost 4 bases, with 9 bases spanning the gap. This CDR3 comprises 13 residues.

This clone occurred a few times. The rearrangement uses TRBV29-1 and TRBJ1-1; D is unclear. From germline, CDR1 is SQVTM and CDR2 ANQGSEA. V lost 5 bases, J lost 2 bases, and 9 bases lay in between. There are 12 residues in the CDR3. CDR3 sequence (DNA): TGCAGCGTTCGTCACTCCAACACTGAAGCTTTCTTT. Protein: CSVRHSNTEAFF.

The CDR3 nucleotides are TGCGCCAGCAGTGGACTAGCGGGAACCTACGAGCAGTACTTC. Amino acid sequence: CASSGLAGTYEQYF. The chain joins TRBV10-1 to TRBJ2-7; TRBD2 matches 11 bases. The germline CDR1 and CDR2 sequences are WNHNN and SYGVQD (reference sequence). The length of the CDR3 is 14 residues. Losses at the gene ends were 4 bases for V and 2 bases for J; bases not matched to a gene: 1.

Turning to this clone: Germline is not matched at one junction end, which may reflect a read error. The DNA for the CDR3 is TGTGCCAGCTCACAGGGACAGGAGAACGCCGGGGAGCTGTTTTTT. Its protein product is CASSQGQENAGELFF. V usage is TRBV6-5 and J usage is TRBJ2-2, with TRBD1 matching 8 bases. Germline loops: CDR1 MNHEY, CDR2 SVGAGI. CDR3 length: 15 residues.

This chain uses TRBV5-4 with TRBJ1-6; D is unclear. V shed 1 base and J shed 0 bases, with 5 bases lying between them. The CDR3 is 15 residues long. Germline CDR1 and CDR2: SGHNT and YYREEE (reference sequence). CDR3 region: CASSLTSSYNSPLHF. The CDR3 DNA sequence: TGTGCCAGCAGCTTGACCAGCTCCTATAATTCACCCCTCCACTTT.